Presented here are 22 T cell receptor beta chains from one specimen sequenced in a study of PD-1 blockade in classical Hodgkin lymphoma. All the patients suffered relapse after autologous stem cell transplantation, and brentuximab vedotin exposure differed. Measured with immunoSEQ multiplex PCR; TCRdb has only the in-frame clones, and not every one. Found here are tens of thousands of clones, 85% to 90% of them singletons; the top ten hold about 15%. The sample here was peripheral blood mononuclear cells (PBMCs), taken at baseline. All receptors come from a human donor with classical Hodgkin lymphoma.

The genes are TRBV27 and TRBJ2-1; 8 nucleotides match TRBD2. V trimming: 1 base; J trimming: 5 bases; junction bases outside the gene matches: 4. CDR3 length: 15 residues. The germline V gene encodes CDR1 MNHEY and CDR2 SMNVEV (reference sequence). In nucleotides, the CDR3 is TGTGCCAGCAGTTTATTGGCGGGGGGACACAATGAGCAGTTCTTC. Its translation is CASSLLAGGHNEQFF.

This chain links TRBV7-6 with TRBJ1-1; possible D gene TRBD1, 6 bases. Trimming left V 1 base short and J 4 bases short, with 16 bases between. The germline gives CDR1 SGHVS, CDR2 FNYEAQ. CDR3 length: 16 residues. For the CDR3, the DNA is TGTGCCAGCAGCTTAGGGAAACAGGGTTGGGGCACTGAAGCTTTCTTT. Protein: CASSLGKQGWGTEAFF.

In DNA form, the CDR3 reads TGTGCCAGCATCGGACCTGGACAGGGGGCCCACGAGCAGTACTTC. It translates to CASIGPGQGAHEQYF. This sequence joins TRBV6-1 and TRBJ2-7; 11 bases map to TRBD1. V was pared by 7 bases and J by 5 bases, with 10 bases of the junction left unmatched. CDR1 is MNHNS, CDR2 SASEGT, per germline. The CDR3 extends over 15 amino acids.

This rearrangement joins TRBV7-8 to TRBJ1-6; D remains unclear. Germline CDR1 reads SGHVS; CDR2 reads FQNEAQ. Trimming left V 3 bases short and J 9 bases short, with 18 bases between. The CDR3 consists of 16 residues. CDR3 residues: CASSFKSSGVPSPLHF. CDR3 sequence (DNA): TGTGCCAGCAGCTTTAAATCTTCCGGAGTACCTTCACCCCTCCACTTT.

V and J are TRBV5-1 and TRBJ2-1, with 9 bases aligning to TRBD2. Germline V gene lookup returns CDR1 SGHRS and CDR2 YFSETQ. J gave up 8 bases and V 0 bases, and 9 bases lay outside the gene matches. This CDR3 spans 16 amino acids. The CDR3 DNA reads TGCGCCAGCAGCTTGGCCTGGCTAGCGGGAAGGGATGAGCAGTTCTTC. Translation gives CASSLAWLAGRDEQFF.

This sequence joins TRBV7-9 and TRBJ2-1; D unclear. V lost 2 bases and J lost 2, with 10 bases in between. Germline CDR1 SEHNR, CDR2 FQNEAQ (reference sequence). This CDR3 spans 15 amino acids. The CDR3 reads CASSLLRQTYNEQFF. The CDR3 nucleotides are TGTGCCAGCAGCTTACTCCGGCAAACCTACAATGAGCAGTTCTTC.

The V gene is TRBV18, the J gene TRBJ2-5; D is undetermined. Germline CDR1 and CDR2: KGHSH and LQKENI. The V end lost 2 bases, the J end lost 3 bases, and 7 bases lay between the germline ends. The CDR3 consists of 13 residues. CDR3 loop: CASSPNLEETQYF. The DNA for the CDR3 is TGTGCCAGCTCACCAAATCTGGAAGAGACCCAGTACTTC.

V and J are TRBV30 and TRBJ1-6; a possible D gene is TRBD1 (5 bases). Germline-derived CDR1 and CDR2 are GTSNPN and SVGIG (reference sequence). V was cut by 2 bases and J by 8 bases, with 13 bases left in between. The CDR3 loop spans 14 amino acids. In DNA form, the CDR3 reads TGTGCCTGGAGTTTAGTAGGGGCGGATTCACCCCTCCACTTT. Translated: CAWSLVGADSPLHF.

This rearrangement joins TRBV11-2 to TRBJ2-7, with D hard to call. Germline lookup yields CDR1 SGHAT and CDR2 FQNNGV. CDR3 size: 16 residues. Between the trimmed V and J ends, which lost 4 bases and 3 bases, there was a span of 19 bases. The CDR3 region has the DNA TGTGCCAGCAGCTATAACCTCGGTAGTCTATTCTACGAGCAGTACTTC. This codes for CASSYNLGSLFYEQYF.

The chain uses TRBV7-6 and TRBJ1-1; possibly TRBD1 for D (5 bases). CDR3 size: 14 residues. CDR1 is SGHVS and CDR2 is FNYEAQ in the germline V gene. The germline V and J ends were trimmed by 3 bases and 5 bases, with 13 bases remaining between them. The CDR3 DNA reads as TGTGCCAGCAGCTTTCCCGGGGGGGGAACTGAAGCTTTCTTT. As protein: CASSFPGGGTEAFF.

The chain joins TRBV10-2 to TRBJ2-7; 9 bases match TRBD2. V lost 0 bases, J lost 2 bases, and 2 bases stayed unmatched. The germline V gene encodes CDR1 WSHSY and CDR2 SAAADI. The CDR3 runs to 15 residues. This CDR3 reads CASSESSGGAYEQYF. The CDR3 nucleotides are TGCGCCAGCAGTGAGTCTAGCGGGGGAGCCTACGAGCAGTACTTC.

The chain carries TRBV7-9 and TRBJ1-1; D is unresolved. The CDR3 is made up of 11 amino acids. The germline V gene encodes CDR1 SEHNR and CDR2 FQNEAQ (reference sequence). Deletions cut 5 bases from V and 5 bases from J, with 6 bases between. In DNA form, the CDR3 reads TGTGCCAGCAGCGGAGAGACTGAAGCTTTCTTT. Translated, it gives CASSGETEAFF.

The chain links TRBV5-1 to TRBJ2-3; TRBD2 agrees at 8 bases. Germline V gene lookup returns CDR1 SGHRS and CDR2 YFSETQ. Trimming at V came to 4 bases and at J to 5 bases, leaving 3 bases not matched to a gene. This CDR3 has 13 amino acids. CDR3 nucleotide sequence: TGCGCCAGCAGCGGACTAGCCGTAGATACGCAGTATTTT. Translating gives CASSGLAVDTQYF. Drawing the rest from reference TRBV5-1 and TRBJ2-3, the complete variable domain is KAGVTQTPRYLIKTRGQQVTLSCSPISGHRSVSWYQQTPGQGLQFLFEYFSETQRNKGNFPGRFSGRQFSNSRSEMNVSTLELGDSALYLCASSGLAVDTQYFGPGTRLTVL.

The CDR3 bases are TGTGCCAGCTCCCAGGGAGTTAGCAATCAGCCCCAGCATTTT. Translated, it gives CASSQGVSNQPQHF. The chain links TRBV7-8 to TRBJ1-5; D possibly corresponds to TRBD1 (5 bases). Looked up from germline, CDR1 is SGHVS and CDR2 is FQNEAQ. The CDR3 covers 14 residues. Trimming left V 8 bases short and J 0 bases short, with 11 bases between.

The rearrangement uses TRBV7-6 and TRBJ2-5; D possibly matches TRBD1 or TRBD2 (6 bases each). The ends were cut back, 5 bases at V and 5 bases at J, with 9 bases in the middle. Germline CDR1 is SGHVS and CDR2 is FNYEAQ. CDR3 length equals 12 residues. The CDR3 reads CASSRGGETQYF. The CDR3 bases are TGTGCCAGCAGCCGAGGGGGGGAGACCCAGTACTTC.

This rearrangement joins TRBV6-1 to TRBJ2-2; D is ambiguous. This CDR3 contains 11 residues. Germline CDR1 and CDR2: MNHNS and SASEGT. Trimming cost V 8 bases and J 6 bases, with 7 bases left between them. CDR3 in DNA: TGTGCCAGCCTTATATCCGGGGAGCTGTTTTTT. It specifies CASLISGELFF.

The chain joins TRBV7-9 to TRBJ2-1; no reliable D call. Trimming removed 5 bases from V and 7 bases from J, with 18 bases in between. The germline gives CDR1 SEHNR, CDR2 FQNEAQ (reference sequence). The CDR3 totals 15 residues. The CDR3 nucleotides are TGTGCCAGCAGCCTCAATTTTATACAGCTGAATGAGCAGTTCTTC. As protein: CASSLNFIQLNEQFF.

V is TRBV12-1 and J is TRBJ2-3. TRBV12-1 is annotated as a pseudogene. The CDR3 has 11 amino acids. CDR3 residues: CASSDTDTQYF. The CDR3 coding sequence is TGTGCCAGCAGCGACACAGATACGCAGTATTTT.

About this clone: This could be a read error, since a much larger clone is one nucleotide away. Other DNA sequences of this sample code for an identical CDR3. The chain couples TRBV6-5 to TRBJ1-1; D uncertain. The CDR3 loop spans 13 amino acids. CDR1 and CDR2 (germline): MNHEY, SVGAGI. V was trimmed by 0 bases and J by 1 base, leaving 3 bases between them. The CDR3 coding sequence is TGTGCCAGCAGTTACTCGAGGAACACTGAAGCTTTCTTT. Protein product: CASSYSRNTEAFF.

This CDR3 reads CASSSRKTEAFF. The CDR3 nucleotides read TGTGCCAGCAGTTCCCGAAAAACTGAAGCTTTCTTT. V usage is TRBV6-5 and J usage is TRBJ1-1; D call uncertain. Trimming removed 4 bases from V and 5 bases from J, with 8 bases in between. CDR3 length: 12 amino acids. CDR1 is MNHEY, CDR2 SVGAGI, per germline.

CDR3 DNA: TGTGCCAGCAGTTTTTCTGTTGGGGGGGAAGAGACCCAGTACTTC. Protein product: CASSFSVGGEETQYF. The V gene is TRBV27, the J gene TRBJ2-5; 7 nucleotides agree with TRBD2. The germline V gene encodes CDR1 MNHEY and CDR2 SMNVEV (reference sequence). Trimming took 3 bases from V and 3 from J; bases not matched to a gene: 7. The CDR3 is 15 residues long.

The CDR3 here is CASSLFSGTGVYNEQFF. The CDR3 coding sequence is TGTGCCAGCAGCCTATTTTCCGGGACAGGAGTCTACAATGAGCAGTTCTTC. The chain recombines TRBV5-4 with TRBJ2-1; 8 bases are a match to TRBD1. CDR3 length: 17 amino acids. The germline CDR1 and CDR2 sequences are SGHNT and YYREEE (reference sequence). J lost 3 bases, V lost 4 bases, and 12 bases had no gene match.